These 17 T cell receptor beta chains came from one sample sequenced in a study of human T cells and chemical hapten exposure. MiXCR, applied by TCRdb to the RACE reads, yields one record per CDR3 protein. The sample has 250,000 or so distinct CDR3 sequences, roughly 7.7% seen once. Time point here: pre-sensitization, week 0. Treatment denoted: therapeutic diphenylcyclopropenone sensitization with weekly scalp DPC. This material consisted of whole blood, taken in connection with sensitization to the hapten diphenylcyclopropenone (DPC). These receptors all stem from a man aged 18 to 30 with alopecia areata. Some clones in this sample may be carry-over from other donors' samples.

This clonotype was counted a few times. The chain joins TRBV14 to TRBJ2-2; 7 bases agree with TRBD1. Germline values: CDR1 SGHDN, CDR2 FVKESK. CDR3 length: 16 amino acids. The J segment lost 3 bases and the V segment lost 11 bases, leaving 15 bases of the junction unmatched. Here the CDR3 DNA reads TGTGCCTCAAGTATCACGGGGACAGACTACACCGGGGAGCTGTTTTTT. This translates into CASSITGTDYTGELFF.

This chain connects TRBV19 to TRBJ1-4; 8 bases are shared with TRBD1. This CDR3 is 15 amino acids long. V lost 5 bases, J lost 7 bases, and 9 bases stayed unmatched. Germline CDR1 LNHDA, CDR2 SQIVND (reference sequence). Here the CDR3 reads CASSLGQGRSEKLFF. The CDR3 nucleotides are TGTGCCAGTAGTCTCGGACAGGGTAGGAGTGAAAAACTGTTTTTT.

This clonotype occurred many times. CDR3 coding DNA: TGTGCCAGCATAGGCTGGCAATCGACGGGCAATGAGCAGTTCTTC. Protein product: CASIGWQSTGNEQFF. The chain carries TRBV7-9 and TRBJ2-1; D call uncertain. The germline V and J ends were trimmed by 7 bases and 6 bases, with 19 bases remaining between them. Germline V gives CDR1 SEHNR, CDR2 FQNEAQ (reference sequence). The CDR3 loop spans 15 amino acids.

The table lists this clonotype with a few counts. The chain recombines TRBV28 with TRBJ1-5, with 7 bases lining up with TRBD1. Germline CDR1 is MDHEN and CDR2 is SYDVKM. This CDR3 has 19 residues. J gave up 0 bases and V 6 bases, and 17 bases lay outside the gene matches. CDR3 region: CASRELRDRLPYSNQPQHF. CDR3 nucleotide sequence: TGTGCCAGCAGAGAGTTACGGGACAGACTACCTTATAGCAATCAGCCCCAGCATTTT.

This clonotype occurred a few times. The V call is TRBV5-6, the J call TRBJ1-1; tentatively, D is TRBD1 (6 bases). CDR1 and CDR2 (germline): SGHDT, YYEEEE. The length of the CDR3 is 17 residues. With 0 bases removed from V and 3 bases from J, the gap between germline ends came to 18 bases. The CDR3 reads CASSLGEFQGRHTEAFF. Written as DNA, the CDR3 is TGTGCCAGCAGCTTGGGAGAGTTTCAGGGGCGGCACACTGAAGCTTTCTTT.

This chain connects TRBV7-2 to TRBJ2-1, with unresolved D. CDR1 is SGHTA, CDR2 FQGNSA, per germline. V gave up 5 bases and J gave up 4 bases, with 6 bases separating them. The CDR3 loop spans 12 amino acids. This CDR3 reads CASSPQYNEQFF. CDR3 sequence (DNA): TGTGCCAGCAGCCCACAATACAATGAGCAGTTCTTC. Filled out from reference TRBV7-2 and TRBJ2-1, the complete variable domain reads GAGVSQSPSNKVTEKGKDVELRCDPISGHTALYWYRQSLGQGLEFLIYFQGNSAPDKSGLPSDRFSAERTGGSVSTLTIQRTQQEDSAVYLCASSPQYNEQFFGPGTRLTVL.

The gene calls are TRBV6-2 or TRBV6-3 and TRBJ1-5, with unresolved D. V lost 5 bases and J 4 bases, leaving 12 bases between the germline ends. CDR3 length: 14 residues. Germline V gene data show CDR1 as MNHEY and CDR2 as SVGEGT. CDR3 coding DNA: TGTGCCAGCAGTACGGGGTTCGGAAATCAGCCCCAGCATTTT. Its protein product is CASSTGFGNQPQHF.

The rearrangement uses TRBV7-3 and TRBJ1-3, with D maybe TRBD1 (5 bases). V was trimmed by 4 bases and J by 2 bases, leaving 12 bases between them. The CDR3 sequence is 15 residues long. In germline, CDR1 is SGHTA, CDR2 FQGTGA. The CDR3: CASSSSTGAGNTIYF. The CDR3 region has the DNA TGTGCCAGCAGCTCGAGCACGGGGGCTGGAAACACCATATATTTT.

This clonotype was recorded a few times. V and J are TRBV20-1 and TRBJ2-7; a possible D gene is TRBD1 (5 bases). This CDR3 is 15 amino acids long. The V gene lost 5 bases and the J gene lost 0 bases, with 17 bases spanning the gap. Germline V gene data show CDR1 as DFQATT and CDR2 as SNEGSKA (reference sequence). Here the CDR3 reads CSAPRFGHSSYEQYF. DNA of the CDR3: TGCAGTGCTCCCCGGTTTGGACACAGCTCCTACGAGCAGTACTTC.

This clonotype was recorded a few times. The CDR3 DNA reads TGTGCCAGCTCACTACGGGACAGCTCTGGGGCCAACGTCCTGACTTTC. Translated: CASSLRDSSGANVLTF. The V call is TRBV18, the J call TRBJ2-6; 7 bases are a match to TRBD1. This CDR3 has 16 residues. V was clipped by 4 bases and J by 0 bases; unmatched bases: 3. CDR1 is KGHSH, CDR2 LQKENI, per germline.

This clonotype was counted many times. The CDR3 loop reads CASSPYVRGHRELFF. The CDR3 DNA follows: TGTGCCAGCAGCCCATACGTAAGGGGGCATAGGGAGCTGTTTTTT. The chain carries TRBV28 and TRBJ2-2, with 7 bases fitting TRBD1. The trim removed 6 bases at V and 9 bases at J, leaving 13 bases unmatched. CDR1 MDHEN and CDR2 SYDVKM come from the germline V gene. The CDR3 has 15 residues. The complete variable domain, with remaining parts taken from reference TRBV28 and TRBJ2-2, reads DVKVTQSSRYLVKRTGEKVFLECVQDMDHENMFWYRQDPGLGLRLIYFSYDVKMKEKGDIPEGYSVSREKKERFSLILESASTNQTSMYLCASSPYVRGHRELFFGEGSRLTVL.

Many counts were recorded for this clonotype. This sequence joins TRBV6-2 or TRBV6-3 and TRBJ2-7; D is possibly TRBD2 (6 bases). The CDR3 extends over 15 amino acids. Trimming removed 7 bases at V and 6 bases at J, with 22 bases between. The germline gives CDR1 MNHEY, CDR2 SVGEGT. The CDR3 sequence is CASTDSPRDLGEQYF. As DNA, the CDR3 is TGTGCCAGCACCGATTCACCTCGGGACTTAGGCGAGCAGTACTTC.

This clonotype appeared many times. V is TRBV20-1 and J is TRBJ2-7, with 8 bases that match TRBD1. This CDR3 is built from 17 residues. The V and J ends lost 3 bases and 5 bases, in that order; junction bases with no gene match: 18. CDR1 and CDR2 (germline): DFQATT, SNEGSKA (reference sequence). DNA for the CDR3: TGCAGTGCTAGGCCACCTCCCCCAGACAGGGGAGGCGACGAGCAGTACTTC. Translating it yields CSARPPPPDRGGDEQYF.

The chain uses TRBV4-3 and TRBJ2-5, with D unclear. CDR3 length: 17 amino acids. Germline CDR1 and CDR2: LGHNA and YSLEER. V dropped 1 base and J dropped 1 base, with 16 bases sitting between them. The CDR3 region is CASSQAWLRTLQETQYF. In DNA form, the CDR3 reads TGCGCCAGCAGCCAAGCGTGGCTACGTACTCTCCAAGAGACCCAGTACTTC.

This clonotype was found a few times. This chain uses TRBV6-1 with TRBJ1-2; D gene uncertain. Germline CDR1 and CDR2: MNHNS and SASEGT. V was trimmed by 1 base and J by 7 bases, leaving 4 bases between them. This CDR3 spans 11 amino acids. The CDR3 region is CASSEVRGYTF. The CDR3 region has the DNA TGTGCCAGCAGTGAAGTTCGTGGCTACACCTTC.

This clonotype was seen a few times. The chain couples TRBV5-5 to TRBJ2-1; 7 bases match TRBD1. After removal of 4 bases from V and 1 base from J, the junction contained 11 bases not matched to a gene. The CDR3 has 17 amino acids. Germline assignment: CDR1 SGHKS and CDR2 YYEKEE (reference sequence). CDR3 sequence reads: CASSPTGAMESYNEQFF. CDR3 DNA sequence: TGTGCCAGCAGCCCTACAGGGGCCATGGAATCCTACAATGAGCAGTTCTTC.

The V call is TRBV6-2 or TRBV6-3, the J call TRBJ2-1; TRBD1 aligns across 7 bases. The CDR3 contains 16 residues. Germline lookup yields CDR1 MNHEY and CDR2 SVGEGT. V was pared by 2 bases and J by 2 bases, with 6 bases of the junction left unmatched. CDR3 DNA sequence: TGTGCCAGCAGTTACCCCTTCGACAGGGCCTACAATGAGCAGTTCTTC. Protein sequence: CASSYPFDRAYNEQFF.